One sample yielded the 8 T cell receptor beta chains listed below, sequenced in a study of vaccination and CD4 T cells after COVID-19. Specified treatment: approximately 9-day PBMC culture with coronavirus spike peptide pools or control peptides (ViraFEST assay). These TCRs' antigens remain unknown. Oncomine TCR Beta short-read sequencing was applied to DNA from cultured CD4+ T cells. TCRdb re-analysed the PCR reads in MiXCR, keeping a single row per CDR3 protein. The sample records about 4,600 distinct CDR3 sequences, over 25% being singletons. The sample consisted of CD4+ T cells from blood, cultured in vitro. These receptors originate from a human donor who had recovered from COVID-19.

This clonotype is classed as medium-sized. J is TRBJ2-5 and V is TRBV7-2, with D perhaps TRBD2 (6 bases). Between the trimmed V and J ends, which lost 5 bases and 1 base, there was a span of 11 bases. The CDR3 consists of 14 residues. CDR1 is SGHTA, CDR2 FQGNSA, per germline. CDR3 residues: CASSRGLAQETQYF. CDR3 DNA sequence: TGTGCCAGCAGCAGGGGACTCGCCCAAGAGACCCAGTACTTC. Filled out from reference TRBV7-2 and TRBJ2-5, the complete variable domain reads GAGVSQSPSNKVTEKGKDVELRCDPISGHTALYWYRQSLGQGLEFLIYFQGNSAPDKSGLPSDRFSAERTGGSVSTLTIQRTQQEDSAVYLCASSRGLAQETQYFGPGTRLLVL.

The rearrangement links TRBV30 to TRBJ1-1; a weak D match, TRBD1 (5 bases). V was shortened by 4 bases and J by 1 base, with 16 bases between the two germline ends. The CDR3 sequence is 15 residues long. The germline gives CDR1 GTSNPN, CDR2 SVGIG (reference sequence). CDR3 amino acids: CAWIYGGGSNTEAFF. CDR3 in DNA: TGTGCCTGGATCTACGGGGGGGGTTCGAACACTGAAGCTTTCTTT.

This clonotype came up a few times. V and J are TRBV6-1 and TRBJ2-1; 11 bases fit TRBD1. Germline CDR1 reads MNHNS; CDR2 reads SASEGT. CDR3 length: 17 amino acids. Unmatched junction bases numbered 8, after V lost 1 base and J lost 6 bases. The DNA for the CDR3 is TGTGCCAGCAGTGAAGGACCCGGGACAGGGGGTCTCAATGAGCAGTTCTTC. This translates into CASSEGPGTGGLNEQFF.

The chain joins TRBV10-2 to TRBJ1-6; D is possibly TRBD1 (6 bases). The CDR3 is 18 residues long. Trimming took 7 bases from V and 7 from J, leaving 26 bases between them. CDR1 and CDR2 (germline): WSHSY, SAAADI. The CDR3 spells CASINTILGAGQNSPLHF. DNA for the CDR3: TGCGCCAGCATCAATACCATTCTGGGGGCTGGACAAAATTCACCCCTCCACTTT.

The V call is TRBV20-1, the J call TRBJ2-3; the match to TRBD1 covers 8 bases. The CDR3 extends over 16 amino acids. V gave up 2 bases and J gave up 1 base; unmatched junction bases: 8. Per the germline V gene, CDR1 is DFQATT and CDR2 is SNEGSKA (reference sequence). The CDR3 bases are TGCAGTGCTAGATCTCGACGCAGGGGGCGCACAGATACGCAGTATTTT. Translating it yields CSARSRRRGRTDTQYF.

V usage is TRBV6-1 and J usage is TRBJ1-1, with D possibly matching TRBD1 (6 bases). Germline V gene sequence: CDR1 MNHNS, CDR2 SASEGT. The CDR3 is 12 residues long. The ends were cut back, 3 bases at V and 8 bases at J, with 10 bases in the middle. Here the CDR3 DNA reads TGTGCCAGCAGTGACCAACAGGGAGAAGCTTTCTTT. Protein: CASSDQQGEAFF.

The V and J genes are TRBV7-9 and TRBJ2-3; 7 bases agree with TRBD2. The germline V gene encodes CDR1 SEHNR and CDR2 FQNEAQ (reference sequence). V was clipped by 3 bases and J by 4 bases; unmatched bases: 10. The CDR3 has 16 residues. This chain's CDR3 is CASSLTVGGWADTQYF. The CDR3 region has the DNA TGTGCCAGCAGCTTGACAGTGGGGGGGTGGGCAGATACGCAGTATTTT.

This clonotype occurred a few times. The J gene is TRBJ2-7, the V gene TRBV5-1, with a possible D match to TRBD2 (5 bases). Trimming left V 0 bases short and J 0 bases short, with 7 bases between. Germline CDR1 SGHRS, CDR2 YFSETQ. The CDR3 sequence is 14 residues long. CDR3 sequence (DNA): TGCGCCAGCAGCTTGGGAGGGAGCTCCTACGAGCAGTACTTC. As protein: CASSLGGSSYEQYF.